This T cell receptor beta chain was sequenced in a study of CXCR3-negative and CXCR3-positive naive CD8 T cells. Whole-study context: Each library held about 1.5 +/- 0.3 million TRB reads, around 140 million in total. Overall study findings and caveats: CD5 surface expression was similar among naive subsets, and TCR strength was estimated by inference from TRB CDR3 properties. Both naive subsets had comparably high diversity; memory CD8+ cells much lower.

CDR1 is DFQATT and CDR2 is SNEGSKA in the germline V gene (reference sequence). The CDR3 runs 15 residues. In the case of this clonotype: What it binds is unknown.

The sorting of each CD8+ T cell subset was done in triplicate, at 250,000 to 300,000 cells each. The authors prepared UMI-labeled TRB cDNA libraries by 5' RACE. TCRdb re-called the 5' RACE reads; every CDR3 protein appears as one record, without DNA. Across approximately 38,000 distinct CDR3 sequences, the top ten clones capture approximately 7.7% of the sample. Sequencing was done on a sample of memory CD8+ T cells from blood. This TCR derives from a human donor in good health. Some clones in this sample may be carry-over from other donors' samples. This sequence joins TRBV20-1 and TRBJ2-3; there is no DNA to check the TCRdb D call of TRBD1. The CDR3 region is CSATLGSGGADTQYF.